Listed below are T cell receptor beta chains from one sample, sequenced in a study of T-cell reconstitution after alpha-beta-depleted transplantation in children. TCRdb itself ran the PCR reads through MiXCR, one entry per CDR3 protein. The table has 45,000 to 70,000 distinct CDR3 sequences, 44% seen once. The specimen comprised PBMCs, mostly from graft donor cells, sampled 360 days after TCRalphabeta/CD19-depleted stem cell transplant. These receptors were obtained from a male patient younger than 18 who had a stem cell transplant for acute lymphoblastic leukemia, so the T cells may come from the graft donor. Each CDR3 is given with its conserved first and last residue. A D gene is named only where the DNA matches it firmly. Rows give clone size only sometimes, using once, few, many, or a class for an expanded clone.

J | V | size | D | CDR3 | DNA
TRBJ2-7 | TRBV29-1 | few | TRBD1 | CSLGQGSEQYF | TGCAGCTTGGGACAGGGTAGCGAGCAGTACTTC
TRBJ1-5 | TRBV27 | few | TRBD1 | CASSLIGTGNQPQHF | TGTGCCAGCAGTTTGATCGGGACAGGGAATCAGCCCCAGCATTTT
TRBJ2-7 | TRBV29-1 | once | NA | CSVVSGGSYEQYF | TGCAGCGTTGTGAGTGGAGGATCCTACGAGCAGTACTTC
TRBJ2-1 | TRBV5-1 | few | TRBD2 | CASSILAGGVNEQFF | TGCGCCAGCAGCATACTAGCGGGAGGGGTCAATGAGCAGTTCTTC
TRBJ2-7 | TRBV12-3/TRBV12-4 | few | TRBD2 | CASRVTSGGSYEQYF | TGTGCCAGCAGGGTGACTAGCGGGGGATCCTACGAGCAGTACTTC
TRBJ2-1 | TRBV11-1 | NA | TRBD2 | CASSPGLGNEQFF | TGTGCCAGCAGCCCGGGACTAGGCAATGAGCAGTTCTTC
TRBJ2-1 | TRBV6-1 | few | NA | CASSTFGWDEQFF | TGTGCCAGCTCAACTTTCGGATGGGATGAGCAGTTCTTC
TRBJ2-6 | TRBV7-3 | few | NA | CASSPRTGLPSGANVLTF | TGTGCCAGCAGCCCCCGGACTGGACTCCCATCTGGGGCCAACGTCCTGACTTTC
TRBJ1-1 | TRBV5-6 | many | NA | CASSPDRISEAFF | TGTGCCAGCAGCCCCGACAGAATATCTGAAGCTTTCTTT
TRBJ1-1 | TRBV12-3/TRBV12-4 | NA | NA | CASSLAPGGTEAFF | TGTGCCAGCAGTTTAGCCCCCGGGGGCACTGAAGCTTTCTTT
TRBJ1-5 | TRBV12-3/TRBV12-4 | few | NA | CASSLGLRTENQPQHF | TGTGCCAGCAGTTTGGGATTAAGGACGGAAAATCAGCCCCAGCATTTT
TRBJ2-3 | TRBV4-1 | NA | NA | CASSQDGGISLSSTDTQYF | TGCGCCAGCAGCCAAGATGGGGGTATAAGCTTATCTAGCACAGATACGCAGTATTTT
TRBJ2-2 | TRBV28 | NA | TRBD2 | CASSLEASGGDTGELFF | TGTGCCAGCAGTTTAGAGGCTAGCGGGGGAGACACCGGGGAGCTGTTTTTT
TRBJ2-7 | TRBV15 | NA | NA | CATGSLNEQYF | TGTGCCACTGGGAGTTTAAACGAGCAGTACTTC
TRBJ2-7 | TRBV2 | NA | NA | CASSRTHEQYF | TGTGCCAGCAGTCGTACCCACGAGCAGTACTTC
TRBJ2-1 | TRBV24-1 | NA | NA | CATRQYNEQFF | TGTGCCACTAGACAGTACAATGAGCAGTTCTTC